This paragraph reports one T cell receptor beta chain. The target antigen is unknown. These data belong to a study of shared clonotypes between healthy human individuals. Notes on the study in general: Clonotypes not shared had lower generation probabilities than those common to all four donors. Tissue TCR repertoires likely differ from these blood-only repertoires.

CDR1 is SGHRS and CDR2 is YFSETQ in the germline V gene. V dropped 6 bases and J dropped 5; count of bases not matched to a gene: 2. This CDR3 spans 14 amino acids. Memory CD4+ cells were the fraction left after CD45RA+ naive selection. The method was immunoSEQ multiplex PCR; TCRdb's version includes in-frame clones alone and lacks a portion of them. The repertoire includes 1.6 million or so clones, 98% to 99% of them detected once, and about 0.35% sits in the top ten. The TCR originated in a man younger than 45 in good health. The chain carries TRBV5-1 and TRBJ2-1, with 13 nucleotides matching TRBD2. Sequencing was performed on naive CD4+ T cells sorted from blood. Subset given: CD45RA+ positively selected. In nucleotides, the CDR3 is TGCGCCAGCACCGGGACTAGCGGGAACAATGAGCAGTTCTTC. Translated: CASTGTSGNNEQFF.